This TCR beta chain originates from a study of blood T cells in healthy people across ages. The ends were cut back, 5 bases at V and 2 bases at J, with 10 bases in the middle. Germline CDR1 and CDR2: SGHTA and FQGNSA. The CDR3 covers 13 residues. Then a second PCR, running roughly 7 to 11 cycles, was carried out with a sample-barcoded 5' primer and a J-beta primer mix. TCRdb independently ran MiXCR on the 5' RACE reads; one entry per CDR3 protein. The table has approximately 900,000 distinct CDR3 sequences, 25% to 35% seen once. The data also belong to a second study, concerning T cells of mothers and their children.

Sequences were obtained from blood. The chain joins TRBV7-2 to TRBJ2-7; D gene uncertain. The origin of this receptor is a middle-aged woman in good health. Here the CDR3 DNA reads TGTGCCAGCAGCCGGCTGAGCCCCTACGAGCAGTACTTC. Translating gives CASSRLSPYEQYF.